One sample yielded the 18 T cell receptor beta chains listed below, sequenced in a study of blood T cells in healthy people across ages. Next came a second PCR, run for about 6 to 11 cycles, which used a sample-barcoded 5' primer along with a J-beta primer mix. TCRdb re-called the 5' RACE reads through MiXCR, storing one row per CDR3 protein. The table records about 840,000 distinct CDR3 sequences, about 29% of them present only once. These same records also appear under a second study, on T cells of mothers and their children.

Material for sequencing was blood. The receptors stem from a woman aged 40 to 55 in good health.

In this sample, this clonotype turned up many times. A much larger clonotype is one base distant, so this may be a read error. The chain combines TRBV20-1 with TRBJ2-5; possibly TRBD2 for D (6 bases). Germline V lookup: CDR1 DFQATT, CDR2 SNEGSKA (reference sequence). This CDR3 is built from 12 residues. With 3 bases removed from V and 4 bases from J, the gap between germline ends came to 9 bases. The CDR3 DNA follows: TGCAGTGCTAGGCGGGGCGGAGAGACCCAGTACTTC. It specifies CSARRGGETQYF.

This clonotype showed up many times. CDR3 in amino acids: CASSEYQRDRGYEQYF. CDR3 coding DNA: TGTGCCAGCAGTGAATACCAACGGGACAGGGGCTACGAGCAGTACTTC. The V and J genes are TRBV6-1 and TRBJ2-7, with 10 bases matching TRBD1. V was clipped by 2 bases and J by 3 bases; unmatched bases: 7. The germline V gene has CDR1 MNHNS and CDR2 SASEGT. The CDR3 length is 16 residues.

The genes are TRBV20-1 and TRBJ1-1; 9 positions match TRBD1. The germline gives CDR1 DFQATT, CDR2 SNEGSKA (reference sequence). The length of the CDR3 is 15 residues. V shed 2 bases and J 4 bases; nucleotides not matched to a gene: 8. CDR3 protein: CSARLAQGASTEAFF. The CDR3 DNA reads as TGCAGTGCTAGACTCGCACAGGGGGCCAGCACTGAAGCTTTCTTT.

For this clonotype: A much larger clone differs by one base, so this may be a read error. This chain uses TRBV7-2 with TRBJ2-1; 8 nucleotides match TRBD1. Judging by the DNA end, TRBJ2-7 fits better; the J call may be wrong. Germline CDR1 is SGHTA and CDR2 is FQGNSA. CDR3 length: 16 amino acids. DNA of the CDR3: TGTGCCAGCAGTTCCGGGCAGGGGGCTGTCTACAATGAGCAGTACTTC. It codes for CASSSGQGAVYNEQYF.

This clonotype appeared a few times. The chain has TRBV5-1 and TRBJ1-2; tentatively, D is TRBD1 (6 bases). Trimming stripped 4 bases from V and 5 bases from J, with 18 bases between. The CDR3 length is 15 residues. Germline V gives CDR1 SGHRS, CDR2 YFSETQ. CDR3 amino acids: CASSNQGSPRYGYTF. In DNA, the CDR3 is TGCGCCAGCAGCAACCAGGGGTCCCCGAGGTATGGCTACACCTTC.

This clonotype came up a few times. This chain links TRBV28 with TRBJ1-2; D is ambiguous. The V end lost 8 bases, the J end lost 0 bases, and 19 bases lay between the germline ends. CDR1 is MDHEN, CDR2 SYDVKM, per germline. The CDR3 consists of 16 residues. For the CDR3, the DNA is TGTGCCAGCTCCCCAGGCCCGGGTCTGACTAACTATGGCTACACCTTC. Protein product: CASSPGPGLTNYGYTF.

This clonotype was observed a few times. The genes are TRBV5-4 and TRBJ2-7; TRBD1 matches 9 bases. The CDR3 extends over 15 amino acids. Looked up from germline, CDR1 is SGHNT and CDR2 is YYREEE (reference sequence). V dropped 4 bases and J dropped 4; count of bases not matched to a gene: 9. This CDR3 is CASSTKTGGYYEQYF. The CDR3 nucleotides are TGTGCCAGCAGCACCAAGACAGGGGGATATTACGAGCAGTACTTC.

This sequence joins TRBV12-3 or TRBV12-4 and TRBJ2-3, with D unclear. CDR3 length: 12 amino acids. Trimming stripped 4 bases from V and 9 bases from J, with 11 bases between. Here the CDR3 reads CASSSGMGTQYF. CDR3 bases: TGTGCCAGCAGTTCGGGTATGGGAACGCAGTATTTT.

There are many counts of this clonotype. This sequence joins TRBV28 and TRBJ2-7, with D uncertain. This CDR3 is 14 amino acids long. Trimming removed 6 bases from V and 0 bases from J, with 12 bases in between. Germline values: CDR1 MDHEN, CDR2 SYDVKM. This CDR3 reads CASRGSIASYEQYF. The CDR3 DNA follows: TGTGCCAGCAGAGGCAGCATCGCCTCCTACGAGCAGTACTTC.

This clonotype occurred a few times. This chain uses TRBV9 with TRBJ2-5; the match to TRBD2 covers 9 bases. J was trimmed by 5 bases and V by 4 bases; bases with no gene match: 6. Germline CDR1 and CDR2: SGDLS and YYNGEE. The CDR3 is 14 amino acids. CDR3 nucleotides: TGTGCCAGCAGCACCCGCGGGGGGGCGGAGACCCAGTACTTC. Its protein product is CASSTRGGAETQYF.

The V gene is TRBV6-2 or TRBV6-3, the J gene TRBJ2-3; TRBD1 aligns across 7 bases. This CDR3 spans 16 amino acids. Germline CDR1 reads MNHEY; CDR2 reads SVGEGT. The V gene end was trimmed by 2 bases and the J gene end by 2 bases; junction bases not matched to a gene: 7. The CDR3 loop is CASSYETGRSTDTQYF. The CDR3 DNA follows: TGTGCCAGCAGTTACGAGACAGGGCGATCCACAGATACGCAGTATTTT.

This clonotype has more than one count but fewer than ten. The chain carries TRBV11-2 and TRBJ1-2; D is ambiguous. CDR1 and CDR2 from the germline V gene are SGHAT and FQNNGV. V lost 0 bases to trimming and J lost 8 bases, with 13 bases between them. The CDR3 spans 14 residues. CDR3 nucleotides: TGTGCCAGCAGCTTAGATTCGCCGGGTCTCGGCTACACCTTC. Its translation is CASSLDSPGLGYTF.

This chain links TRBV7-9 with TRBJ2-7; 7 bases are shared with TRBD2. The CDR3 runs to 15 residues. Trimming took 1 base from V and 9 from J; bases not matched to a gene: 12. Germline CDR1 and CDR2: SEHNR and FQNEAQ (reference sequence). CDR3 sequence (DNA): TGTGCCAGCAGCTTAGAAGGCGTCTTGGGACTACGGCAGTACTTC. Translation: CASSLEGVLGLRQYF.

On this clonotype itself: One base away lies a much larger clone, so this may be a sequencing read error. The gene calls are TRBV29-1 and TRBJ1-2, with unresolved D. V was clipped by 3 bases and J by 5 bases, with 13 bases between them. CDR1 and CDR2 (germline): SQVTM, ANQGSEA. The CDR3 is made up of 13 amino acids. CDR3 in DNA: TGCAGCGTTGAGGAGGCAACGTGGTATGGCTACACCTTC. This translates into CSVEEATWYGYTF.

This clonotype has at least ten counts. V and J are TRBV29-1 and TRBJ2-7; a weak D match, TRBD1 (5 bases). This CDR3 comprises 13 residues. The V gene's germline CDR1 is SQVTM and CDR2 ANQGSEA. The V end lost 3 bases, the J end lost 6 bases, and 15 bases lay between the germline ends. The CDR3 here is CSVEGRATAEQYF. Here the CDR3 DNA reads TGCAGCGTTGAGGGCAGGGCTACGGCCGAGCAGTACTTC.

As for this clonotype: This clone may be a read error of a much larger clone one base away. J is TRBJ2-5 and V is TRBV28; D remains unclear. The CDR3 is 14 residues long. CDR1 and CDR2 (germline): MDHEN, SYDVKM. Trimming removed 2 bases from V and 11 bases from J, with 18 bases in between. Here the CDR3 reads CASSLGIYYNEQYF. The CDR3 bases are TGTGCCAGCAGTTTAGGGATTTACTACAATGAGCAGTACTTC. Looking up the rest from reference TRBV28 and TRBJ2-5 gives the full variable domain: DVKVTQSSRYLVKRTGEKVFLECVQDMDHENMFWYRQDPGLGLRLIYFSYDVKMKEKGDIPEGYSVSREKKERFSLILESASTNQTSMYLCASSLGIYYNEQYFGPGTRLLVL.

V is TRBV2 and J is TRBJ1-5; D remains unclear. CDR1 and CDR2 from the germline V gene are SNHLY and FYNNEI. The CDR3 length is 15 residues. Deletions cut 7 bases from V and 0 bases from J, with 13 bases between. The CDR3 DNA reads as TGTGCCAGCAAGTCGGAGCATATTAGCAATCAGCCCCAGCATTTT. Protein product: CASKSEHISNQPQHF.

The chain is built from TRBV6-1 and TRBJ1-1; D unclear. The CDR3 has 13 amino acids. Germline V gene lookup returns CDR1 MNHNS and CDR2 SASEGT. V dropped 6 bases and J dropped 1 base, with 9 bases sitting between them. The CDR3 DNA sequence: TGTGCCAGCAGGGTTGCAGCGAACACTGAAGCTTTCTTT. The encoded protein is CASRVAANTEAFF.